This T cell receptor beta chain was identified in a study of T cells in Graves' hyperthyroidism and ophthalmopathy. What was amplified from RNA transcripts were TCR beta CDR3 regions. First-round RT-PCR of the TCR CDR3 relied on the HTBI primer set. TCRdb independently ran MiXCR on the multiplex PCR reads; one entry per CDR3 protein. This sample has roughly 500,000 distinct CDR3 sequences; roughly 16% occur once, and the top ten carry 25% to 30%. Germline loops: CDR1 MDHEN, CDR2 SYDVKM. The CDR3 is made up of 13 amino acids. The V end was cut by 7 bases, the J end by 5 bases, with 15 bases between. This clonotype was counted a few times.

The source of this sequence is a woman in her thirties with Graves' ophthalmopathy. The chain uses TRBV28 and TRBJ2-7; D is unclear. Sequenced material: blood. The CDR3 loop is CASNFLKGHEQYF. CDR3 bases: TGTGCCAGCAACTTTTTAAAGGGCCACGAGCAGTACTTC.